This T cell receptor (beta chain) stems from a study of graft-versus-host responses after intestinal transplantation. About the research overall: Transplant recipients had multivisceral, liver-intestinal, or isolated intestinal grafts.

The CDR3 is made up of 9 amino acids. Germline CDR1 reads MNHEY; CDR2 reads SMNVEV (reference sequence). The germline V and J ends were trimmed by 5 bases and 6 bases, with 1 base remaining between them. The assay was immunoSEQ multiplex PCR, and TCRdb's table has in-frame clones only and misses some. The sample carries about 120,000 clones, 85% to 95% recorded once. Notes on this clone: Its cognate antigen is unknown.

The clonotype originates from a human donor who received an intestinal transplant. Sequences were derived from unstimulated CD4+ T cells sorted from spleen or lymph node cells, sampled before intestinal transplant. The rearrangement uses TRBV27 and TRBJ1-2; D remains unclear. CDR3 amino acids: CASSNGYTF. The CDR3, as DNA: TGTGCCAGCAGTAATGGCTACACCTTC.